These T cell receptor beta chains were read from a single sample in a study of blood T cell repertoires in COVID-19. Profiled with immunoSEQ multiplex PCR; TCRdb holds only in-frame clones, not every one. Of about 190,000 clones in the sample, 70% to 85% are singletons; the top ten hold around 11%. The sequenced sample was peripheral blood. These TCRs come from a woman aged 50 to 60 with acute or convalescent COVID-19. CDR3s include the opening cysteine and the closing phenylalanine or tryptophan. A D gene is named only where the DNA matches it firmly. A clone size is listed for some rows: how often the clone was seen (once, few, many), or a class if it is expanded.

V	size	D	J	DNA	CDR3
TRBV6-6	few	TRBD1	TRBJ1-5	TGTGCCAGCAGTCCCCTACCACCCAGGGGGAGCAATCAGCCCCAGCATTTT	CASSPLPPRGSNQPQHF
TRBV10-2	-	TRBD1	TRBJ1-5	TGCGCCAGCCAGGAGGCGGGACAGAATCAGCCCCAGCATTTT	CASQEAGQNQPQHF
TRBV18	-	TRBD1	TRBJ2-1	TGTGCCAGCTCATACCGGGACAGGCTGAATTACAATGAGCAGTTCTTC	CASSYRDRLNYNEQFF
TRBV7-2	once	TRBD2	TRBJ2-3	TGTGCCAGCAGCCCCCTAGCGGCCCAAGATACGCAGTATTTT	CASSPLAAQDTQYF
TRBV2	-	TRBD2	TRBJ2-7	TGTGCCAGCAGTGAAAGGGCGGGAGGTCCCTACGAGCAGTACTTC	CASSERAGGPYEQYF
TRBV28	-	TRBD1	TRBJ1-4	TGTGCCAGCAGTACGGACCGGGACAGGGGGAGAGGAAAACTGTTTTTT	CASSTDRDRGRGKLFF
TRBV21-1	few	-	TRBJ2-1	TGTGCCAGCAGCAAAGACTGTCTAGATCTAGAATTGATCTACAATGAGCAGTTCTTC	CASSKDCLDLELIYNEQFF
TRBV30	-	-	TRBJ2-7	TGTGCCTTCAGGGTGAGGGGGACGGAGCAGTACTTC	CAFRVRGTEQYF
TRBV9	-	TRBD2	TRBJ2-7	TGTGCCAGCAGCGTAGGCGCGGGAGGGCCGAGCGAGCAGTACTTC	CASSVGAGGPSEQYF
TRBV9	-	-	TRBJ2-1	TGTGCCAGCAGCACCCCGTTGAGCTCCTACAATGAGCAGTTCTTC	CASSTPLSSYNEQFF